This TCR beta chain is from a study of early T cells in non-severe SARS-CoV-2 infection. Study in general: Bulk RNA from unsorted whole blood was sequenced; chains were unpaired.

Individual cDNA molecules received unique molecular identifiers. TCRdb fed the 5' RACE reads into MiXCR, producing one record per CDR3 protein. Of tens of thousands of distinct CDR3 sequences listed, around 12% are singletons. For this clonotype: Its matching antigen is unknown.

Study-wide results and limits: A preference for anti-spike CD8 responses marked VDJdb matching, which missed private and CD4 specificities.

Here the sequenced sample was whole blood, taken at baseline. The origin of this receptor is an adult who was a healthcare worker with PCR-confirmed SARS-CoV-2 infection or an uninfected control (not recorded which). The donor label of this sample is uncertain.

The DNA of the CDR3 is TGTGCCAGCAGTCCCGACCGGCTAGCGCAATCAGATACGCAGTATTTT. Translated: CASSPDRLAQSDTQYF. V gene TRBV27 combines with J gene TRBJ2-3; tentative D call: TRBD2 (6 bases). Trimming pared 5 bases from V and 4 bases from J, leaving 19 bases between. CDR1 is MNHEY and CDR2 is SMNVEV in the germline V gene (reference sequence). The CDR3 covers 16 residues.